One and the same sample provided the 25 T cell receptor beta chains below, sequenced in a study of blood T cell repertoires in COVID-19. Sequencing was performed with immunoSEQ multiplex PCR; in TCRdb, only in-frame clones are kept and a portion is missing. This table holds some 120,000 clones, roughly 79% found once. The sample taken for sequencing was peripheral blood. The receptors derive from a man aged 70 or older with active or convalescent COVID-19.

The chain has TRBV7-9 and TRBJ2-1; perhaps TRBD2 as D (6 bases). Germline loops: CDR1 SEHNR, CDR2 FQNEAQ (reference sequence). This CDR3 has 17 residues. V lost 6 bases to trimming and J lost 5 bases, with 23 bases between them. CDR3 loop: CASRPGRGTPRNNEQFF. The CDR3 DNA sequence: TGTGCCAGCAGACCCGGGCGGGGTACCCCTAGAAACAATGAGCAGTTCTTC.

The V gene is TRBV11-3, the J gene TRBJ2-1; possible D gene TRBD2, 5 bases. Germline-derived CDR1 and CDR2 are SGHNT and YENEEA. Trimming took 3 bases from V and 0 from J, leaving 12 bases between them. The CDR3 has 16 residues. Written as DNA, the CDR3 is TGTGCCAGCAGCTTCCTCGAGCGGAGCTCCTACAATGAGCAGTTCTTC. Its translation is CASSFLERSSYNEQFF.

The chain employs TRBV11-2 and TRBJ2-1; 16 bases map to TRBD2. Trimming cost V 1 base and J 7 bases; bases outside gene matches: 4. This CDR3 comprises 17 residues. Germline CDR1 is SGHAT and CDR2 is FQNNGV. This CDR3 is CASSLGRGLAGGNEQFF. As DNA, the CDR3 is TGTGCCAGCAGCTTAGGGAGGGGACTAGCGGGAGGGAATGAGCAGTTCTTC.

The CDR3 protein is CASSPSGQDGELFF. For the CDR3, the DNA is TGCGCCAGCAGCCCGTCGGGACAGGACGGGGAGCTGTTTTTT. The chain employs TRBV5-1 and TRBJ2-2; 8 positions match TRBD1. This CDR3 spans 14 amino acids. The germline V gene encodes CDR1 SGHRS and CDR2 YFSETQ. The V gene end was trimmed by 4 bases and the J gene end by 7 bases; junction bases not matched to a gene: 6.

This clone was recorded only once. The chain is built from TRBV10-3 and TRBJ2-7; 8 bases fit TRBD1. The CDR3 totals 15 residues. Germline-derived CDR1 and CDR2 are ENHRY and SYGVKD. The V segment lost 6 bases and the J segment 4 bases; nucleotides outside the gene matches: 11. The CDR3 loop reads CAISPGQGKRYEQYF. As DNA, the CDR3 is TGTGCCATCAGCCCTGGACAGGGTAAAAGGTACGAGCAGTACTTC.

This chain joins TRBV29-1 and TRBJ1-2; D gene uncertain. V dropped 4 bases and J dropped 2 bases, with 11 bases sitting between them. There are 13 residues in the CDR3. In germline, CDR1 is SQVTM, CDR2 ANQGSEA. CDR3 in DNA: TGCAGCGTTGCACAGACCTTAAACTATGGCTACACCTTC. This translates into CSVAQTLNYGYTF.

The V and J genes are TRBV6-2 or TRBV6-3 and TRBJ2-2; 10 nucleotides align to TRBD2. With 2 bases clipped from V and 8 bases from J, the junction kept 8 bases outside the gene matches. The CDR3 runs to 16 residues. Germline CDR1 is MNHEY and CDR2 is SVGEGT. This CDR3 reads CASSYAGLAAIGELFF. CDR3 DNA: TGTGCCAGCAGTTACGCTGGACTAGCGGCGATTGGGGAGCTGTTTTTT.

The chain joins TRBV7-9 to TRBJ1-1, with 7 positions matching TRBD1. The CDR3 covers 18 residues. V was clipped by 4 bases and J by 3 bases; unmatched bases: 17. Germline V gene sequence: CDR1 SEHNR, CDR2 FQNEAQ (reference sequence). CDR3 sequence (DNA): TGTGCCAGCAGCTCAAGCAGACAGGGTAGGAGAGGGGACACTGAAGCTTTCTTT. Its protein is CASSSSRQGRRGDTEAFF.

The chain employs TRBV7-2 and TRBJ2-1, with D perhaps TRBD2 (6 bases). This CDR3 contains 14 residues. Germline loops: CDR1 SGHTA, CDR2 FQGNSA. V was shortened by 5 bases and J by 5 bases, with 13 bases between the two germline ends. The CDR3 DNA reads TGTGCCAGCAGCCCTGGGGGGAGTAACAATGAGCAGTTCTTC. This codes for CASSPGGSNNEQFF.

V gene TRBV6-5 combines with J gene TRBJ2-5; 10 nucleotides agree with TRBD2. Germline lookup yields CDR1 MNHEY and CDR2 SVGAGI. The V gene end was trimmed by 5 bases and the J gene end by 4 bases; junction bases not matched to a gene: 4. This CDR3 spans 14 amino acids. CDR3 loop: CASSLLAGIETQYF. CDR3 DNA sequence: TGTGCCAGCAGTCTACTAGCGGGGATAGAGACCCAGTACTTC.

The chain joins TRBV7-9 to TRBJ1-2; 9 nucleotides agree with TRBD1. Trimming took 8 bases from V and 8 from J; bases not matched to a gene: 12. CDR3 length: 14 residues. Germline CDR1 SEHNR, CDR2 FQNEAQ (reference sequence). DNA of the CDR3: TGTGCCAGCCCCTCGAGGGACAGGGCCTACGGCTACACCTTC. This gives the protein CASPSRDRAYGYTF. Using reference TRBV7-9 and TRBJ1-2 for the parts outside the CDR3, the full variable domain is DTGVSQNPRHKITKRGQNVTFRCDPISEHNRLYWYRQTLGQGPEFLTYFQNEAQLEKSRLLSDRFSAERPKGSFSTLEIQRTEQGDSAMYLCASPSRDRAYGYTFGSGTRLTVV.

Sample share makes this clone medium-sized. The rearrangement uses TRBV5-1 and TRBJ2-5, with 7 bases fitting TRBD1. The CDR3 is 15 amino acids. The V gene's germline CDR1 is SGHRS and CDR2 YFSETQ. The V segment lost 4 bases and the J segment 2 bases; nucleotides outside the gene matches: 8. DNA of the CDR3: TGCGCCAGCAGCGGACCGGGGACAGTACAAGAGACCCAGTACTTC. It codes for CASSGPGTVQETQYF.

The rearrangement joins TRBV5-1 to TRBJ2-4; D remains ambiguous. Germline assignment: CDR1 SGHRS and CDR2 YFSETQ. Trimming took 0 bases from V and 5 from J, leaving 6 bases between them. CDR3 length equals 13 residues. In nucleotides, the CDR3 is TGCGCCAGCAGCTTGGGGCCAGAAAACATTCAGTACTTC. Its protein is CASSLGPENIQYF.

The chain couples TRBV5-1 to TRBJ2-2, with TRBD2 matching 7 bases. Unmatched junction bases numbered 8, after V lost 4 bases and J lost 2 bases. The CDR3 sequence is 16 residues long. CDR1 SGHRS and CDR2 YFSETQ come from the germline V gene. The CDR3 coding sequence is TGCGCCAGCAGCGCGCTAGCGGCCACAAACACCGGGGAGCTGTTTTTT. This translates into CASSALAATNTGELFF.

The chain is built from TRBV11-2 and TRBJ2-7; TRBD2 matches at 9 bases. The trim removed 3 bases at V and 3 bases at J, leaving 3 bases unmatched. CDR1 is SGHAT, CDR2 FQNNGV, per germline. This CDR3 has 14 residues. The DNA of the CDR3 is TGTGCCAGCAGCTTTAGCGGGGGATTCTACGAGCAGTACTTC. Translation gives CASSFSGGFYEQYF.

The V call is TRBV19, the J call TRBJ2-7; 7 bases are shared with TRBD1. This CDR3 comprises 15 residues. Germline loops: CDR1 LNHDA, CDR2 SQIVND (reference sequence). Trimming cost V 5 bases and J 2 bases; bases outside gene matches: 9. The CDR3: CASSASAGGTYEQYF. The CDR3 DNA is TGTGCCAGTAGTGCTTCGGCAGGGGGAACCTACGAGCAGTACTTC.

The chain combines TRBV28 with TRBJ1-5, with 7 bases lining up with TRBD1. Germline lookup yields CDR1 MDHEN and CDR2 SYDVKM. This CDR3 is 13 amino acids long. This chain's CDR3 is CAAGAGGRQPQHF. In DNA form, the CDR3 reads TGTGCGGCCGGGGCAGGGGGACGACAGCCCCAGCATTTT.

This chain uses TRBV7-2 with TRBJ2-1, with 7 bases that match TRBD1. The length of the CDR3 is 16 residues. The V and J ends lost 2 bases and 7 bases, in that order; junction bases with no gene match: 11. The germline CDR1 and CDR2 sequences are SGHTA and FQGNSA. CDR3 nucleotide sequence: TGTGCCAGCAGCTTAAGACAGGGCATTGGTCAGAATGAGCAGTTCTTC. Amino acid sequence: CASSLRQGIGQNEQFF.

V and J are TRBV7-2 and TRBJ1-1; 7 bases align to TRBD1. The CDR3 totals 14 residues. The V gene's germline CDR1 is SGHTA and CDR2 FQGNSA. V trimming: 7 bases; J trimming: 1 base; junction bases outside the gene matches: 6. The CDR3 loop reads CASTQDRTNTEAFF. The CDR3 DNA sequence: TGTGCCAGCACCCAGGACAGGACGAACACTGAAGCTTTCTTT.

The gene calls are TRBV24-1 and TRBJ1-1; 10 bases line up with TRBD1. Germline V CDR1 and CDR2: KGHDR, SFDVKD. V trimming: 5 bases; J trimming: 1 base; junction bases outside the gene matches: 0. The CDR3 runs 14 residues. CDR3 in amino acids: CATSGTGGNTEAFF. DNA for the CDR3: TGTGCCACCAGTGGGACAGGGGGGAACACTGAAGCTTTCTTT.

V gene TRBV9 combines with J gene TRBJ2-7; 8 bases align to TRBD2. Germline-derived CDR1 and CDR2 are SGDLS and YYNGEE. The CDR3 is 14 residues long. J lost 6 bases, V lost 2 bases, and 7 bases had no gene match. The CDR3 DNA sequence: TGTGCCAGCAGCGTGGGACTAGAGGGTTCCGAGCAGTACTTC. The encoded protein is CASSVGLEGSEQYF.

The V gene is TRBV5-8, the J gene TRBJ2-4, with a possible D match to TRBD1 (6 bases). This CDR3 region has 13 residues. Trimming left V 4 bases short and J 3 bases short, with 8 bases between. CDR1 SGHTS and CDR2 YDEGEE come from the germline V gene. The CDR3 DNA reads TGTGCCAGCAGCGGACAGAGCAAAAACATTCAGTACTTC. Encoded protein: CASSGQSKNIQYF. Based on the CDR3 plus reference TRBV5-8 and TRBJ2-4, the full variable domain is EAGVTQSPTHLIKTRGQQATLRCSPISGHTSVYWYQQALGLGLQFLLWYDEGEERNRGNFPPRFSGRQFPNYSSELNVNALELEDSALYLCASSGQSKNIQYFGAGTRLSVL.

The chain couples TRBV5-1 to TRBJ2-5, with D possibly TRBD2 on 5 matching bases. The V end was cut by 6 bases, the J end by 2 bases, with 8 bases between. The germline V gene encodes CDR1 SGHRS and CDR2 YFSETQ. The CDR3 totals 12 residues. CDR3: CASKREQETQYF. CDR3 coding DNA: TGCGCCAGCAAACGGGAACAAGAGACCCAGTACTTC.

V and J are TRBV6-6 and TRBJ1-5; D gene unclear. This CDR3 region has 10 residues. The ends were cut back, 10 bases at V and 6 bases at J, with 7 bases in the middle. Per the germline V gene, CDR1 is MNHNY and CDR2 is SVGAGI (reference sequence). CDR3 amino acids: CATGIQPQHF. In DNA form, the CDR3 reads TGTGCCACCGGGATTCAGCCCCAGCATTTT.

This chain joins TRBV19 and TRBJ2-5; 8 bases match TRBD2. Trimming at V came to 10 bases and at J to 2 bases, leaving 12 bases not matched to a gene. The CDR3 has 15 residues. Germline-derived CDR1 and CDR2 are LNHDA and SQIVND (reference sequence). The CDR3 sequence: CATRGLAGKQETQYF. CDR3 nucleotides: TGTGCCACCCGCGGGCTAGCGGGCAAACAAGAGACCCAGTACTTC.